Below, 8 T cell receptor beta chains from the same sample are listed, as sequenced in a study of shared clonotypes between healthy human individuals. Data came from immunoSEQ multiplex PCR; TCRdb stores just in-frame clones and leaves some out. This sample has 850,000 to 1,100,000 clones, with around 77% found just once. Source material: memory CD4+ T cells from PBMCs. Subset defined: CD45RA-negative fraction. The origin of the receptors is a man younger than 35 in good health. Some clones in this sample may be carry-over from other donors' samples.

The chain links TRBV11-3 to TRBJ2-7, with 11 bases aligning to TRBD1. After removal of 0 bases from V and 7 bases from J, the junction contained 8 bases not matched to a gene. Germline V gene data show CDR1 as SGHNT and CDR2 as YENEEA. This CDR3 region has 16 residues. CDR3 coding DNA: TGTGCCAGCAGCTTAGATTTGGGACAGGGGGTCCCGGAGCAGTACTTC. It specifies CASSLDLGQGVPEQYF.

This clone was counted a few times. This CDR3 is also generated by other DNA sequences in the sample. The V and J genes are TRBV18 and TRBJ2-5; 7 bases line up with TRBD2. This CDR3 region has 13 residues. CDR1 is KGHSH, CDR2 LQKENI, per germline. With V trimmed by 0 bases and J by 5 bases, 0 bases remained unmatched. The CDR3: CASSPPGGETQYF. The CDR3 DNA reads as TGTGCCAGCTCACCACCGGGGGGGGAGACCCAGTACTTC.

As DNA, the CDR3 is TGTGCCAGCAGCCCGGGTCAGGACCCCTACGAGCAGTACTTC. This sequence encodes CASSPGQDPYEQYF. The rearrangement uses TRBV5-4 and TRBJ2-7; no reliable D call. With 4 bases removed from V and 2 bases from J, the gap between germline ends came to 13 bases. The CDR3 consists of 14 residues. Germline V CDR1 and CDR2: SGHNT, YYREEE (reference sequence). Full variable domain (remainder filled in from reference TRBV5-4 and TRBJ2-7): ETGVTQSPTHLIKTRGQQVTLRCSSQSGHNTVSWYQQALGQGPQFIFQYYREEENGRGNFPPRFSGLQFPNYSSELNVNALELDDSALYLCASSPGQDPYEQYFGPGTRLTVT.

A few counts support this clone. In nucleotides, the CDR3 is TGTGCCAGCAGCTTGGGGCCAGGCGCCTACAATGAGCAGTTCTTC. Encoded protein: CASSLGPGAYNEQFF. V is TRBV5-6 and J is TRBJ2-1; no definite D call. Per the germline V gene, CDR1 is SGHDT and CDR2 is YYEEEE. The V end was cut by 0 bases, the J end by 2 bases, with 9 bases between. The CDR3 runs to 15 residues.

The chain employs TRBV4-2 and TRBJ2-3; 9 bases align to TRBD2. The germline V gene encodes CDR1 LGHNA and CDR2 YNFKEQ. Trimming at V came to 0 bases and at J to 6 bases, leaving 7 bases not matched to a gene. The CDR3 covers 16 residues. CDR3 sequence reads: CASSQDLAGVGDTQYF. The CDR3 bases are TGTGCCAGCAGCCAAGATTTAGCGGGAGTTGGGGATACGCAGTATTTT.

This clone was detected a few times. The rearrangement uses TRBV14 and TRBJ2-1; TRBD1 matches 8 bases. The germline V gene encodes CDR1 SGHDN and CDR2 FVKESK. Trimming at V came to 5 bases and at J to 8 bases, leaving 8 bases not matched to a gene. CDR3 size: 14 residues. CDR3 nucleotides: TGTGCCAGCAGCGACCGGGACAGGTCGGATGAGCAGTTCTTC. It translates to CASSDRDRSDEQFF.

The rearrangement links TRBV7-9 to TRBJ1-2, with TRBD1 identical over 9 bases. The CDR3 extends over 14 amino acids. The V gene end was trimmed by 4 bases and the J gene end by 9 bases; junction bases not matched to a gene: 9. Per the germline V gene, CDR1 is SEHNR and CDR2 is FQNEAQ (reference sequence). The CDR3 region is CASSSRGQGPRYTF. Here the CDR3 DNA reads TGTGCCAGCAGCTCTAGGGGACAGGGACCGCGCTACACCTTC.

The genes are TRBV7-8 and TRBJ2-1; TRBD2 agrees at 12 bases. From germline, CDR1 is SGHVS and CDR2 FQNEAQ. This CDR3 spans 17 amino acids. Germline trimming cut 1 base from V and 10 bases from J; bases unmatched to any gene: 11. The CDR3 sequence: CASSLGRTSGKTGEQFF. The CDR3 coding sequence is TGTGCCAGCAGCTTAGGCCGGACTAGCGGGAAGACGGGAGAGCAGTTCTTC.